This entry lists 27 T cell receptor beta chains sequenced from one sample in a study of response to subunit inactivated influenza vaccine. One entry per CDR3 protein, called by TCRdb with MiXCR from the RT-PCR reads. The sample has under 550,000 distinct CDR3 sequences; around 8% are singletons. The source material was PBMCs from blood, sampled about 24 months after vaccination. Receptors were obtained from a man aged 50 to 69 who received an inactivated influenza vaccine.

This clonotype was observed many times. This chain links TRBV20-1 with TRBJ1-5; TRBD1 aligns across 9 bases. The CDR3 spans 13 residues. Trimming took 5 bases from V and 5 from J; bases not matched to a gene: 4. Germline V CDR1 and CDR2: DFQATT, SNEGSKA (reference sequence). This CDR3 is CSAGQGIDQPQHF. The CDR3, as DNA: TGCAGTGCTGGACAGGGGATCGATCAGCCCCAGCATTTT.

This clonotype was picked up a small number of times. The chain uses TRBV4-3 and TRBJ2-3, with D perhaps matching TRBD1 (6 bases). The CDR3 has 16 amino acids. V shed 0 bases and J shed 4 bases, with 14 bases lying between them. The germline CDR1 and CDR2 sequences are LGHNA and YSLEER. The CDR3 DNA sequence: TGCGCCAGCAGCCAAGAGAGGGACAATCGCCCAGATACGCAGTATTTT. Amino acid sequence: CASSQERDNRPDTQYF.

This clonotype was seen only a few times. CDR3 amino acids: CASSMNSAAYEQYF. The CDR3 nucleotides read TGTGCCAGTAGTATGAATTCGGCAGCCTACGAGCAGTACTTC. The J gene is TRBJ2-7, the V gene TRBV19; the D is unclear. V lost 3 bases to trimming and J lost 2 bases, with 11 bases between them. The CDR3 is made up of 14 amino acids. CDR1 and CDR2 (germline): LNHDA, SQIVND (reference sequence).

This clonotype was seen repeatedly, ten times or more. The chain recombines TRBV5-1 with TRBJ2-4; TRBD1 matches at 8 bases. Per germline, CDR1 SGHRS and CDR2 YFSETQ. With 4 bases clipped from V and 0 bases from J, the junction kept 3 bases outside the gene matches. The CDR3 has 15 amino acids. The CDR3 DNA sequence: TGCGCCAGCAGCATACAGGGGGAAGCCAAAAACATTCAGTACTTC. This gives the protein CASSIQGEAKNIQYF.

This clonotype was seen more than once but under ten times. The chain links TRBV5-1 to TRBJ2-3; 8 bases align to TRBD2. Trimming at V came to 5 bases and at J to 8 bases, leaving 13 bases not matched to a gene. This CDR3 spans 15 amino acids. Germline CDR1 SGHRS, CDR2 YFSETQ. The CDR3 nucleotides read TGCGCCAGCAGACGGGAGGGAAGGTCCGAGAGTACGCAGTATTTT. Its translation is CASRREGRSESTQYF.

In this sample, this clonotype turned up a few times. In DNA, the CDR3 is TGTGCCAGCAGCTTTAGCGGGAGGGGCTCCGAGCAGTACTTC. Translating gives CASSFSGRGSEQYF. This sequence joins TRBV12-3 or TRBV12-4 and TRBJ2-7; TRBD2 agrees at 11 bases. This CDR3 is 14 amino acids long. The ends lost 6 bases at V and 6 bases at J; junction bases unmatched: 7.

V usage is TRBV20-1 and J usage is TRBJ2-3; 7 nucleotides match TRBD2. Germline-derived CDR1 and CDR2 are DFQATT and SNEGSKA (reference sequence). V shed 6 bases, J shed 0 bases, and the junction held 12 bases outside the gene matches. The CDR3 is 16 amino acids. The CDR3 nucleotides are TGCAGTGCCAAGTCGGCTAGCGGAGGGAGCACAGATACGCAGTATTTT. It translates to CSAKSASGGSTDTQYF.

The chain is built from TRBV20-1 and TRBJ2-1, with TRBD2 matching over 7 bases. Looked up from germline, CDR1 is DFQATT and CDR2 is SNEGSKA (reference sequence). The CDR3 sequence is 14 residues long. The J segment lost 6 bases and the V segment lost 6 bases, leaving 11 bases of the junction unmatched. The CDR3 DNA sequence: TGCAGTGCCACAAAAGCGGGACCCTCCAATGAGCAGTTCTTC. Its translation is CSATKAGPSNEQFF.

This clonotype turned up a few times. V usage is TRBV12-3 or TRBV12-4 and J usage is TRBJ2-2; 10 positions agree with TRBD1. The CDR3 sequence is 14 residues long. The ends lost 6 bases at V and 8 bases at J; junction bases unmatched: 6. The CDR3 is CASSGQGVIGELFF. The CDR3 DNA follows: TGTGCCAGCAGCGGACAGGGGGTCATTGGGGAGCTGTTTTTT.

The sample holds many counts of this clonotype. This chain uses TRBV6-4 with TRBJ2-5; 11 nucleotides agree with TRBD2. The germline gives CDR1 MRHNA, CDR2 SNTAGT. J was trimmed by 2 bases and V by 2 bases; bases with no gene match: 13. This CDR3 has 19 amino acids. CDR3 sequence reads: CASSDDTSGSWWGQETQYF. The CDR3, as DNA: TGTGCCAGCAGTGACGACACTAGCGGGAGTTGGTGGGGGCAAGAGACCCAGTACTTC.

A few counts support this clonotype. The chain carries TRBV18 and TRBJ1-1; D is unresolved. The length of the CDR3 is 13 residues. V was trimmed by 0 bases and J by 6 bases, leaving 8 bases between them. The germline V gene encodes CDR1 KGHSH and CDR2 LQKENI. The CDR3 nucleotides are TGTGCCAGCTCACCACCGTCCGGCGCTGAAGCTTTCTTT. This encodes CASSPPSGAEAFF.

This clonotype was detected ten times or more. CDR3 protein: CASSLAQSYEQYF. The DNA of the CDR3 is TGTGCCAGCAGCTTAGCGCAATCCTACGAGCAGTACTTC. The chain recombines TRBV7-2 with TRBJ2-7; D unclear. CDR3 size: 13 residues. V lost 0 bases and J 1 base, leaving 4 bases between the germline ends. Germline V gives CDR1 SGHTA, CDR2 FQGNSA.

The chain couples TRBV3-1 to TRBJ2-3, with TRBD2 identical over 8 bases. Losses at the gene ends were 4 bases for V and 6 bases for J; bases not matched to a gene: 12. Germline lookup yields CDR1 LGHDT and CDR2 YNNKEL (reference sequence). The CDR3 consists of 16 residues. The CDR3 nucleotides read TGTGCCAGCAGCCCCGTAGCGGGGAGCCCCACCGATACGCAGTATTTT. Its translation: CASSPVAGSPTDTQYF.

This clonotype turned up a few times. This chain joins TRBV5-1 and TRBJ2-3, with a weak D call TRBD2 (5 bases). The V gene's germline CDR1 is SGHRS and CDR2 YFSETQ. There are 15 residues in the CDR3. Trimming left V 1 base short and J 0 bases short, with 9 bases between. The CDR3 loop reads CASSLWESSTDTQYF. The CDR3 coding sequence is TGCGCCAGCAGCTTGTGGGAGTCTAGCACAGATACGCAGTATTTT.

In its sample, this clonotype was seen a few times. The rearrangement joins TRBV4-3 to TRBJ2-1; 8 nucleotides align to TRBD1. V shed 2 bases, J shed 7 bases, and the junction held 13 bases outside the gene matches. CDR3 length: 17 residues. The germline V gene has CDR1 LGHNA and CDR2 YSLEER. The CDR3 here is CASSQLTHLDRENEQFF. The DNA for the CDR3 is TGCGCCAGCAGCCAACTAACCCACCTGGACAGGGAGAATGAGCAGTTCTTC.

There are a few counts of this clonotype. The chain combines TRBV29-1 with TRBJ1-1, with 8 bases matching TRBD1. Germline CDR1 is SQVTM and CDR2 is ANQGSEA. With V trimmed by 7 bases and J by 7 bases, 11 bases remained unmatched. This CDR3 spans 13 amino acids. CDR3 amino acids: CSGTGTGSGEAFF. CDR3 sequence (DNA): TGCAGCGGGACCGGGACAGGAAGCGGTGAAGCTTTCTTT. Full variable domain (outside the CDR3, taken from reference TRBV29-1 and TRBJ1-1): SAVISQKPSRDICQRGTSLTIQCQVDSQVTMMFWYRQQPGQSLTLIATANQGSEATYESGFVIDKFPISRPNLTFSTLTVSNMSPEDSSIYLCSGTGTGSGEAFFGQGTRLTVV.

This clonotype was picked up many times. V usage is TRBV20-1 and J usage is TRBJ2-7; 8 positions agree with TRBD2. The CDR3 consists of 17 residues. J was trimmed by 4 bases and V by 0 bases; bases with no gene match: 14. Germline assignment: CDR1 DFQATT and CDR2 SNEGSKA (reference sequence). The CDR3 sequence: CSARDPGLAYSLYEQYF. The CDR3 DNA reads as TGCAGTGCTAGAGATCCAGGACTAGCTTATTCTCTTTACGAGCAGTACTTC.

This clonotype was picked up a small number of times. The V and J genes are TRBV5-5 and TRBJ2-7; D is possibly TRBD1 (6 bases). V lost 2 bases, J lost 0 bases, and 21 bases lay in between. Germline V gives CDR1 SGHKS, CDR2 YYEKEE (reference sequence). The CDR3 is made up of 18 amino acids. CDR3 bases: TGTGCCAGCAGCTTAGACCGGGACATCCTCAGAACCTCCTACGAGCAGTACTTC. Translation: CASSLDRDILRTSYEQYF.

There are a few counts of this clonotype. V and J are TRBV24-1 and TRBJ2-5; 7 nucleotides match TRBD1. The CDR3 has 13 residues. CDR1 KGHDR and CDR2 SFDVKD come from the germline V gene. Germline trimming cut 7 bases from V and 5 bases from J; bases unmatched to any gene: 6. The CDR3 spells CATSTGVGETQYF. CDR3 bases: TGTGCCACCAGCACAGGGGTTGGGGAGACCCAGTACTTC.

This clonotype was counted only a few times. CDR3: CASRVGTDTQYF. The CDR3 coding sequence is TGTGCCAGCAGAGTGGGCACAGATACGCAGTATTTT. The chain uses TRBV6-1 and TRBJ2-3, with no clear D. Germline lookup yields CDR1 MNHNS and CDR2 SASEGT. V was pared by 6 bases and J by 1 base, with 5 bases between. CDR3 length equals 12 residues.

The CDR3 DNA reads TGTGCCAGCAGCGTAGCGACAGGGGTCGAAAAACTGTTTTTT. This sequence encodes CASSVATGVEKLFF. The chain couples TRBV9 to TRBJ1-4; 8 bases match TRBD1. The trim removed 0 bases at V and 8 bases at J, leaving 3 bases unmatched. The CDR3 contains 14 residues. From germline, CDR1 is SGDLS and CDR2 YYNGEE.

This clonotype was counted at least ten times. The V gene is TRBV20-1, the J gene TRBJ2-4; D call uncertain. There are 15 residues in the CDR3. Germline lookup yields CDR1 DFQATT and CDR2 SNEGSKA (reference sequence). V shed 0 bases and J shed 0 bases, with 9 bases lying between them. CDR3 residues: CSARDGQLAKNIQYF. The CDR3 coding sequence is TGCAGTGCTAGAGATGGGCAGCTAGCCAAAAACATTCAGTACTTC.

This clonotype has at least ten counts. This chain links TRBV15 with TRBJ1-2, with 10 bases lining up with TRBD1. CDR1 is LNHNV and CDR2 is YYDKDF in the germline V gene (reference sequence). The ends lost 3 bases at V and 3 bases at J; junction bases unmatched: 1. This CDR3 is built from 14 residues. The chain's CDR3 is CATSRGTGDYGYTF. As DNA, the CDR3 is TGTGCCACCAGCAGGGGGACAGGGGACTATGGCTACACCTTC.

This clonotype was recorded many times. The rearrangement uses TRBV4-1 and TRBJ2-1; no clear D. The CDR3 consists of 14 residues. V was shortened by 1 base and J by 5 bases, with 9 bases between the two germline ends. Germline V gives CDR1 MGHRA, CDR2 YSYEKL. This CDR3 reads CASSQVGDHNEQFF. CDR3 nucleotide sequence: TGCGCCAGCAGCCAAGTGGGCGATCACAATGAGCAGTTCTTC.

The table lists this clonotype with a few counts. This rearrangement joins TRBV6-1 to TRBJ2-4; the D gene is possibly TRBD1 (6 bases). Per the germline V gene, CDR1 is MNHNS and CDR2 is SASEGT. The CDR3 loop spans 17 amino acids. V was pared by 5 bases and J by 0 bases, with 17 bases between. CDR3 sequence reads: CASSIGGQKLAKNIQYF. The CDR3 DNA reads TGTGCCAGCAGTATTGGAGGACAGAAGCTAGCCAAAAACATTCAGTACTTC.

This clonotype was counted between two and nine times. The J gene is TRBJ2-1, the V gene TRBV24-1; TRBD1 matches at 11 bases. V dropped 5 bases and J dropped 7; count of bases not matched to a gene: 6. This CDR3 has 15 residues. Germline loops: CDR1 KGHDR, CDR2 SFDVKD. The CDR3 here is CATSGRTGGENEQFF. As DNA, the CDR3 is TGTGCCACCAGTGGCAGGACAGGGGGCGAAAATGAGCAGTTCTTC.

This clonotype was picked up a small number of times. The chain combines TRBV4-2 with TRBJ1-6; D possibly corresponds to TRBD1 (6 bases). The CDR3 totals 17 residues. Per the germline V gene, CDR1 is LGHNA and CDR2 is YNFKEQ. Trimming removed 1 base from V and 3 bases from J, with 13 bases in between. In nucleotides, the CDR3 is TGTGCCAGCAGCCAAGTCGCACAGACAGGCTATAATTCACCCCTCCACTTT. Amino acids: CASSQVAQTGYNSPLHF.